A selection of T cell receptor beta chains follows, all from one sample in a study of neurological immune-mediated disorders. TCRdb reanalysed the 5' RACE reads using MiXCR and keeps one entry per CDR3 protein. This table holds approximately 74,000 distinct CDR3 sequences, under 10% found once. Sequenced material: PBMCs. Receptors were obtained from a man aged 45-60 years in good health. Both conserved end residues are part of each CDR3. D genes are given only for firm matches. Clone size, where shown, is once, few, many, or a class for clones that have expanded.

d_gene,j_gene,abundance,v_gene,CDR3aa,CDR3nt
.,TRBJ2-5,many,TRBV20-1,CSASNRGVGGETQYF,TGCAGTGCTAGTAACAGGGGAGTCGGGGGAGAGACCCAGTACTTC
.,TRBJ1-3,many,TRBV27,CASSPAGSGNTIYF,TGTGCCAGCAGCCCCGCGGGCTCTGGAAACACCATATATTTT
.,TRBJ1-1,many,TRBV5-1,CASSLDGGDTEAFF,TGCGCCAGCAGCTTGGACGGAGGGGACACTGAAGCTTTCTTT
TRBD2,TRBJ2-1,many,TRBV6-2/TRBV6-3,CASSYSIAGGYNEQFF,TGTGCCAGCAGTTACTCGATAGCGGGGGGCTACAATGAGCAGTTCTTC
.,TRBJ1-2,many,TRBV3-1,CASSQLSRGNYGYTF,TGTGCCAGCAGCCAGCTATCCAGGGGAAACTATGGCTACACCTTC
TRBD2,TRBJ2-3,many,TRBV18,CASSPPGLAGVTDTQYF,TGTGCCAGCTCACCACCGGGACTAGCGGGAGTCACAGATACGCAGTATTTT
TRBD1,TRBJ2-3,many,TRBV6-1,CASSFRDRGQVVATDTQYF,TGTGCCAGCAGTTTCCGGGACAGGGGGCAAGTCGTGGCGACAGATACGCAGTATTTT
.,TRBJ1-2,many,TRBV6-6,CASSPRGPANYGYTF,TGTGCCAGCAGTCCCAGGGGCCCTGCTAACTATGGCTACACCTTC
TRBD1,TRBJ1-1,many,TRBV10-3,CAISDPTGDEAFF,TGTGCCATCAGTGACCCTACAGGGGATGAAGCTTTCTTT
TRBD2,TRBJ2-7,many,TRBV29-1,CSVEEGRIAGGYEQYF,TGCAGCGTTGAAGAAGGAAGAATAGCGGGAGGCTACGAGCAGTACTTC
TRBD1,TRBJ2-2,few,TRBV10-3,CAISRRDREIGELFF,TGTGCCATCAGCCGCCGGGACAGGGAAATCGGGGAGCTGTTTTTT
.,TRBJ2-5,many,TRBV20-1,CSARPTGRDQETQYF,TGCAGTGCTAGACCCACCGGAAGAGACCAAGAGACCCAGTACTTC
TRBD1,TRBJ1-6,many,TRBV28,CASTKGGTGASPLHF,TGTGCCAGTACAAAAGGGGGGACAGGGGCTTCACCCCTCCACTTT
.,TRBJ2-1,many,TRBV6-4,CASSASGTFNEQFF,TGTGCCAGCAGTGCAAGCGGGACATTCAATGAGCAGTTCTTC
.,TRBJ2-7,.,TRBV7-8,CASTRVRTFSYEQYF,TGTGCCAGCACCCGTGTCAGGACATTCTCCTACGAGCAGTACTTC
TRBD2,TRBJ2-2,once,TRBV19,CASSMTSGYTGELFF,TGTGCCAGTAGTATGACTAGCGGGTACACCGGGGAGCTGTTTTTT
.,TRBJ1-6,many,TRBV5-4,CASSPQGSNNSPLHF,TGTGCCAGCAGCCCACAGGGATCTAATAATTCACCCCTCCACTTT
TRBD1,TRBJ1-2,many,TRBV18,CASSPRQGDGYTF,TGTGCCAGCTCACCACGACAGGGGGATGGCTACACCTTC
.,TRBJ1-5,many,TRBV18,CASSPLGQGSNQPQHF,TGTGCCAGCTCACCATTGGGCCAGGGGAGCAATCAGCCCCAGCATTTT
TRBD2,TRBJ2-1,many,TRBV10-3,CAAGTRGGNEQFF,TGTGCCGCCGGGACTAGGGGGGGGAATGAGCAGTTCTTC
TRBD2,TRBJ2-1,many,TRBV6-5,CASSYRGLAGEQFF,TGTGCCAGCAGTTACCGTGGACTAGCTGGAGAGCAGTTCTTC
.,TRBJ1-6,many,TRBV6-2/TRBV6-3,CASTPDSYNSPLHF,TGTGCCAGCACACCGGACAGCTATAATTCACCCCTCCACTTT
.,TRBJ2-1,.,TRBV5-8,CASSLHVYNEQFF,TGTGCCAGCAGCTTGCACGTGTACAATGAGCAGTTCTTC
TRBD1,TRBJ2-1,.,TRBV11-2,CASSPPRDSSYEQFF,TGTGCCAGCAGCCCGCCGAGGGACAGTAGTTATGAGCAGTTCTTC
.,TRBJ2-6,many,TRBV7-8,CASSLEGPGANVLTF,TGTGCCAGCAGCTTAGAAGGGCCTGGGGCCAACGTCCTGACTTTC
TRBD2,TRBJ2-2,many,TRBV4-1,CASSREAGGADTGELFF,TGCGCCAGCAGCCGCGAGGCCGGGGGGGCGGACACCGGGGAGCTGTTTTTT
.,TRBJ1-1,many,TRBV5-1,CASSFAPRGTDTEAFF,TGCGCCAGCAGCTTCGCCCCTCGGGGAACAGACACTGAAGCTTTCTTT
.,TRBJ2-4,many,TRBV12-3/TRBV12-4,CASSFGGAENIQYF,TGTGCCAGCAGTTTTGGGGGGGCCGAAAACATTCAGTACTTC
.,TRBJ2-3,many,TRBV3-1,CASSYTSTDTQYF,TGTGCCAGCTCGTATACTAGCACAGATACGCAGTATTTT
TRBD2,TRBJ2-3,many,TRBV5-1,CASSSQTSGGASDTQYF,TGCGCCAGCAGCTCGCAGACTAGCGGGGGGGCCTCAGATACGCAGTATTTT
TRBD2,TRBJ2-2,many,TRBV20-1,CSAPGGGSFVGELFF,TGCAGTGCTCCCGGGGGGGGGAGTTTTGTCGGGGAGCTGTTTTTT
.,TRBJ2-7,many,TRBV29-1,CSVRARGHEQYF,TGCAGCGTCCGAGCGCGGGGCCACGAGCAGTACTTC
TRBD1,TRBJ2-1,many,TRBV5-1,CASSLVRTGVDEQFF,TGCGCCAGCAGCTTAGTAAGGACAGGGGTCGATGAGCAGTTCTTC
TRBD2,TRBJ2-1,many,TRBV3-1,CASSQDSSGGSYNEQFF,TGTGCCAGCAGCCAGGATTCTAGCGGGGGTTCCTACAATGAGCAGTTCTTC
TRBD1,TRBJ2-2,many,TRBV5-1,CASSLDRGRLAGELFF,TGCGCCAGCAGCTTGGACAGGGGGCGGTTGGCCGGGGAGCTGTTTTTT
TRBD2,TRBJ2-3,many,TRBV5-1,CASSSLGTSGADTQYF,TGCGCCAGCAGCTCGCTCGGGACTAGCGGCGCAGATACGCAGTATTTT
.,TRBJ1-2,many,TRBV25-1,CASSEYIWGRGYTF,TGTGCCAGCAGTGAATATATCTGGGGGCGAGGCTACACCTTC
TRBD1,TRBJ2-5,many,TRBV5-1,CASSLMGQGAGETQYF,TGCGCCAGCAGCTTGATGGGACAGGGGGCCGGTGAGACCCAGTACTTC
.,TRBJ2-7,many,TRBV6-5,CASSYSRRTGSSYEQYF,TGTGCCAGCAGTTACTCGAGGAGAACGGGCTCTTCCTACGAGCAGTACTTC
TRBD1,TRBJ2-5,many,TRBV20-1,CSTGTGQETQYF,TGCAGTACCGGGACAGGCCAAGAGACCCAGTACTTC
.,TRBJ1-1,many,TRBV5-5,CASSSWSGTGTEAFF,TGTGCCAGCAGCTCATGGTCGGGGACGGGCACTGAAGCTTTCTTT
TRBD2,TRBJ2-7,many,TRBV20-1,CSARDPRTSGESYEQYF,TGCAGTGCTAGAGATCCCAGGACTAGCGGGGAATCCTACGAGCAGTACTTC
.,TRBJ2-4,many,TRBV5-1,CASSLGQRSGALAKNIQYF,TGCGCCAGCAGCTTGGGGCAACGTTCAGGGGCGCTAGCCAAAAACATTCAGTACTTC
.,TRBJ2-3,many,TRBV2,CASSSSVSLDTQYF,TGTGCCAGCAGTTCTTCTGTATCCTTAGATACGCAGTATTTT
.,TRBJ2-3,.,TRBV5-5,CASSYTGLGTDTQYF,TGTGCCAGCAGCTATACAGGGTTGGGCACAGATACGCAGTATTTT